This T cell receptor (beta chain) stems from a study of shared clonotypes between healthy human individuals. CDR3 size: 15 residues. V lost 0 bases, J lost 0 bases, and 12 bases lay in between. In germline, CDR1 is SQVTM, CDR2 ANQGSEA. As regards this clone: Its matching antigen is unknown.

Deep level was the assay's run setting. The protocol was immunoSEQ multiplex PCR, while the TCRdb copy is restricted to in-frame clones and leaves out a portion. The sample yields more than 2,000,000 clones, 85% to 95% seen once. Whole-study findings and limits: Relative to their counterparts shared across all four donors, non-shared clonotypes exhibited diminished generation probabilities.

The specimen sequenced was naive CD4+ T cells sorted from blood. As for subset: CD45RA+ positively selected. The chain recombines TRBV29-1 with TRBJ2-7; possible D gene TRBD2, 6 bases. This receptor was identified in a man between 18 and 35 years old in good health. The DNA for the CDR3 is TGCAGCGTTGAAGATTCGGGGGAGAGCTCCTACGAGCAGTACTTC. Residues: CSVEDSGESSYEQYF.